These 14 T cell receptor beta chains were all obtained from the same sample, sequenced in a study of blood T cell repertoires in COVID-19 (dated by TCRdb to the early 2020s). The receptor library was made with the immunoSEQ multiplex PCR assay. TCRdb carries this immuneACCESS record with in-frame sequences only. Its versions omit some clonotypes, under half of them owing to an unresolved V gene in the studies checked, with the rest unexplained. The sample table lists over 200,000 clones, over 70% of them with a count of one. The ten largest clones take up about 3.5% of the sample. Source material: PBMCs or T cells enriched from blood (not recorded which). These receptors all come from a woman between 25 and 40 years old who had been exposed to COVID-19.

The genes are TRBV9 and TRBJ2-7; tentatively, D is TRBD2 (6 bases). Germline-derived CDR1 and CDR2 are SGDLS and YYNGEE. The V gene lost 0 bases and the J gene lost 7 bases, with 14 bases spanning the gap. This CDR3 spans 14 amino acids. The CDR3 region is CASSVDVSAGEQYF. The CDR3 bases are TGTGCCAGCAGCGTAGATGTCAGCGCGGGGGAGCAGTACTTC.

CDR3 DNA sequence: TGCGCCAGCAGCTTTATTGGGACAGGGGGTGCCGGGGAGCTGTTTTTT. It translates to CASSFIGTGGAGELFF. The gene calls are TRBV5-1 and TRBJ2-2, with TRBD1 identical over 11 bases. V was clipped by 2 bases and J by 6 bases; unmatched bases: 6. Germline V CDR1 and CDR2: SGHRS, YFSETQ. The CDR3 spans 16 residues.

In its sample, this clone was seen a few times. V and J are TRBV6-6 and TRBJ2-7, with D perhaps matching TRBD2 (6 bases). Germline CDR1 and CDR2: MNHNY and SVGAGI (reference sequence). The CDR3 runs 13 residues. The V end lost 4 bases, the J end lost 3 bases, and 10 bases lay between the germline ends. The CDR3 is CASSFGTYYEQYF. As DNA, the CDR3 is TGTGCCAGCAGTTTCGGGACTTACTACGAGCAGTACTTC.

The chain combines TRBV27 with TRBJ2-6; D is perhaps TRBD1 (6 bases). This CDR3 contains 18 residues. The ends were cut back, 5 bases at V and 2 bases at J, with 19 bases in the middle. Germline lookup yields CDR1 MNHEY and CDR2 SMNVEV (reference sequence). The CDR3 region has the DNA TGTGCCAGCAGTCTATGGGGGCGCGGAATTGCTGGGGCCAACGTCCTGACTTTC. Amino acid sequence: CASSLWGRGIAGANVLTF.

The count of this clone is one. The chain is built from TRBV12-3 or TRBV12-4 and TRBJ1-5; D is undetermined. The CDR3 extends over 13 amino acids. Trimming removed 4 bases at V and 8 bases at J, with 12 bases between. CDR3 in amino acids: CASSWAGREPQHF. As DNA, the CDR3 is TGTGCCAGCAGTTGGGCAGGTCGAGAGCCCCAGCATTTT.

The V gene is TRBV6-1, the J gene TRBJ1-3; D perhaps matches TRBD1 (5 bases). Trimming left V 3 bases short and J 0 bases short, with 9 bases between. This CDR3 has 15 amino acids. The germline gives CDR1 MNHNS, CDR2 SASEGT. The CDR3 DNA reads TGTGCCAGCAGTGAGCAGACAGTCTCTGGAAACACCATATATTTT. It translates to CASSEQTVSGNTIYF.

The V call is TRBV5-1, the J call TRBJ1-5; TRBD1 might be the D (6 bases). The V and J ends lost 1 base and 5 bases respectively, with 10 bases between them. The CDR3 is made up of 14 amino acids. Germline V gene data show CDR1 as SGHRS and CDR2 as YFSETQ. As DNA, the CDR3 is TGCGCCAGCAGCTTGACAGGGTTGGATCAGCCCCAGCATTTT. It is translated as CASSLTGLDQPQHF.

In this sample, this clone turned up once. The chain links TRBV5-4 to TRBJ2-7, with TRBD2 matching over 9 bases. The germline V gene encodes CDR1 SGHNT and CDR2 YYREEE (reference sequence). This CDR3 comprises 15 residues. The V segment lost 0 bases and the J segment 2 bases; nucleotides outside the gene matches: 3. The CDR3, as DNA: TGTGCCAGCAGCTTGGGACTAGCGGAAGCCTACGAGCAGTACTTC. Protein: CASSLGLAEAYEQYF. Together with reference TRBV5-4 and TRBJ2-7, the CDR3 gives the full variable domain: ETGVTQSPTHLIKTRGQQVTLRCSSQSGHNTVSWYQQALGQGPQFIFQYYREEENGRGNFPPRFSGLQFPNYSSELNVNALELDDSALYLCASSLGLAEAYEQYFGPGTRLTVT.

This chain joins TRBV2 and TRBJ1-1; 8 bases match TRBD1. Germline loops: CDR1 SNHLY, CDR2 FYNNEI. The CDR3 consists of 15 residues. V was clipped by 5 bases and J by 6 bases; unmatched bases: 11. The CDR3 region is CASSQGQGGSAEAFF. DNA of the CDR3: TGTGCCAGCAGTCAAGGACAGGGCGGAAGTGCTGAAGCTTTCTTT.

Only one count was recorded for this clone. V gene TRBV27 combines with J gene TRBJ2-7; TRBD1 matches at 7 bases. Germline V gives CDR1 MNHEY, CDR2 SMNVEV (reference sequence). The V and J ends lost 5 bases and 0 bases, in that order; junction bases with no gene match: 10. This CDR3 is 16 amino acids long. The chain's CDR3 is CASSGIQGSSSYEQYF. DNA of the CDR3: TGTGCCAGCAGTGGCATACAGGGGTCTAGCTCCTACGAGCAGTACTTC.

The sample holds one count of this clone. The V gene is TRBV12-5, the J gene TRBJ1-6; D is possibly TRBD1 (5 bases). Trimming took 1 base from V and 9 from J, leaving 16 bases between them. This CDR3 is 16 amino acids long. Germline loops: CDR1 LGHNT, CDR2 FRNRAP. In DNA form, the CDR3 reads TGTGCTAGTGGTTTGGGACAGAGCTTCTCCGGTTCACCCCTCCACTTT. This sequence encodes CASGLGQSFSGSPLHF.

The CDR3 sequence: CASSLQGAGVYNEQFF. The CDR3 coding sequence is TGTGCCAGCAGTTTACAGGGGGCAGGGGTATACAATGAGCAGTTCTTC. J is TRBJ2-1 and V is TRBV28, with 8 bases lining up with TRBD1. The CDR3 is made up of 16 amino acids. CDR1 is MDHEN, CDR2 SYDVKM, per germline. V shed 2 bases and J 4 bases; nucleotides not matched to a gene: 7.

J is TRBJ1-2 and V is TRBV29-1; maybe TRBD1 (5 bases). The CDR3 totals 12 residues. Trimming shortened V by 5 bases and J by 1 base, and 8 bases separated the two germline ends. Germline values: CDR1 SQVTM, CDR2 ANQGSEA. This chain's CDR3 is CSVTGGNYGYTF. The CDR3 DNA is TGCAGCGTTACCGGGGGTAACTATGGCTACACCTTC.

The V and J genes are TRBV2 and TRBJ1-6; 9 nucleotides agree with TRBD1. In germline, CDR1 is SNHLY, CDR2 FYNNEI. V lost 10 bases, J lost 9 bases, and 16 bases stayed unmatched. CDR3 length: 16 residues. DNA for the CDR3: TGTGCCACCGCCTCGGACAGGGGATGGGGTAGTTCACCCCTCCACTTT. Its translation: CATASDRGWGSSPLHF. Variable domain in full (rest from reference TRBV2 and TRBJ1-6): EPEVTQTPSHQVTQMGQEVILRCVPISNHLYFYWYRQILGQKVEFLVSFYNNEISEKSEIFDDQFSVERPDGSNFTLKIRSTKLEDSAMYFCATASDRGWGSSPLHFGNGTRLTVT.